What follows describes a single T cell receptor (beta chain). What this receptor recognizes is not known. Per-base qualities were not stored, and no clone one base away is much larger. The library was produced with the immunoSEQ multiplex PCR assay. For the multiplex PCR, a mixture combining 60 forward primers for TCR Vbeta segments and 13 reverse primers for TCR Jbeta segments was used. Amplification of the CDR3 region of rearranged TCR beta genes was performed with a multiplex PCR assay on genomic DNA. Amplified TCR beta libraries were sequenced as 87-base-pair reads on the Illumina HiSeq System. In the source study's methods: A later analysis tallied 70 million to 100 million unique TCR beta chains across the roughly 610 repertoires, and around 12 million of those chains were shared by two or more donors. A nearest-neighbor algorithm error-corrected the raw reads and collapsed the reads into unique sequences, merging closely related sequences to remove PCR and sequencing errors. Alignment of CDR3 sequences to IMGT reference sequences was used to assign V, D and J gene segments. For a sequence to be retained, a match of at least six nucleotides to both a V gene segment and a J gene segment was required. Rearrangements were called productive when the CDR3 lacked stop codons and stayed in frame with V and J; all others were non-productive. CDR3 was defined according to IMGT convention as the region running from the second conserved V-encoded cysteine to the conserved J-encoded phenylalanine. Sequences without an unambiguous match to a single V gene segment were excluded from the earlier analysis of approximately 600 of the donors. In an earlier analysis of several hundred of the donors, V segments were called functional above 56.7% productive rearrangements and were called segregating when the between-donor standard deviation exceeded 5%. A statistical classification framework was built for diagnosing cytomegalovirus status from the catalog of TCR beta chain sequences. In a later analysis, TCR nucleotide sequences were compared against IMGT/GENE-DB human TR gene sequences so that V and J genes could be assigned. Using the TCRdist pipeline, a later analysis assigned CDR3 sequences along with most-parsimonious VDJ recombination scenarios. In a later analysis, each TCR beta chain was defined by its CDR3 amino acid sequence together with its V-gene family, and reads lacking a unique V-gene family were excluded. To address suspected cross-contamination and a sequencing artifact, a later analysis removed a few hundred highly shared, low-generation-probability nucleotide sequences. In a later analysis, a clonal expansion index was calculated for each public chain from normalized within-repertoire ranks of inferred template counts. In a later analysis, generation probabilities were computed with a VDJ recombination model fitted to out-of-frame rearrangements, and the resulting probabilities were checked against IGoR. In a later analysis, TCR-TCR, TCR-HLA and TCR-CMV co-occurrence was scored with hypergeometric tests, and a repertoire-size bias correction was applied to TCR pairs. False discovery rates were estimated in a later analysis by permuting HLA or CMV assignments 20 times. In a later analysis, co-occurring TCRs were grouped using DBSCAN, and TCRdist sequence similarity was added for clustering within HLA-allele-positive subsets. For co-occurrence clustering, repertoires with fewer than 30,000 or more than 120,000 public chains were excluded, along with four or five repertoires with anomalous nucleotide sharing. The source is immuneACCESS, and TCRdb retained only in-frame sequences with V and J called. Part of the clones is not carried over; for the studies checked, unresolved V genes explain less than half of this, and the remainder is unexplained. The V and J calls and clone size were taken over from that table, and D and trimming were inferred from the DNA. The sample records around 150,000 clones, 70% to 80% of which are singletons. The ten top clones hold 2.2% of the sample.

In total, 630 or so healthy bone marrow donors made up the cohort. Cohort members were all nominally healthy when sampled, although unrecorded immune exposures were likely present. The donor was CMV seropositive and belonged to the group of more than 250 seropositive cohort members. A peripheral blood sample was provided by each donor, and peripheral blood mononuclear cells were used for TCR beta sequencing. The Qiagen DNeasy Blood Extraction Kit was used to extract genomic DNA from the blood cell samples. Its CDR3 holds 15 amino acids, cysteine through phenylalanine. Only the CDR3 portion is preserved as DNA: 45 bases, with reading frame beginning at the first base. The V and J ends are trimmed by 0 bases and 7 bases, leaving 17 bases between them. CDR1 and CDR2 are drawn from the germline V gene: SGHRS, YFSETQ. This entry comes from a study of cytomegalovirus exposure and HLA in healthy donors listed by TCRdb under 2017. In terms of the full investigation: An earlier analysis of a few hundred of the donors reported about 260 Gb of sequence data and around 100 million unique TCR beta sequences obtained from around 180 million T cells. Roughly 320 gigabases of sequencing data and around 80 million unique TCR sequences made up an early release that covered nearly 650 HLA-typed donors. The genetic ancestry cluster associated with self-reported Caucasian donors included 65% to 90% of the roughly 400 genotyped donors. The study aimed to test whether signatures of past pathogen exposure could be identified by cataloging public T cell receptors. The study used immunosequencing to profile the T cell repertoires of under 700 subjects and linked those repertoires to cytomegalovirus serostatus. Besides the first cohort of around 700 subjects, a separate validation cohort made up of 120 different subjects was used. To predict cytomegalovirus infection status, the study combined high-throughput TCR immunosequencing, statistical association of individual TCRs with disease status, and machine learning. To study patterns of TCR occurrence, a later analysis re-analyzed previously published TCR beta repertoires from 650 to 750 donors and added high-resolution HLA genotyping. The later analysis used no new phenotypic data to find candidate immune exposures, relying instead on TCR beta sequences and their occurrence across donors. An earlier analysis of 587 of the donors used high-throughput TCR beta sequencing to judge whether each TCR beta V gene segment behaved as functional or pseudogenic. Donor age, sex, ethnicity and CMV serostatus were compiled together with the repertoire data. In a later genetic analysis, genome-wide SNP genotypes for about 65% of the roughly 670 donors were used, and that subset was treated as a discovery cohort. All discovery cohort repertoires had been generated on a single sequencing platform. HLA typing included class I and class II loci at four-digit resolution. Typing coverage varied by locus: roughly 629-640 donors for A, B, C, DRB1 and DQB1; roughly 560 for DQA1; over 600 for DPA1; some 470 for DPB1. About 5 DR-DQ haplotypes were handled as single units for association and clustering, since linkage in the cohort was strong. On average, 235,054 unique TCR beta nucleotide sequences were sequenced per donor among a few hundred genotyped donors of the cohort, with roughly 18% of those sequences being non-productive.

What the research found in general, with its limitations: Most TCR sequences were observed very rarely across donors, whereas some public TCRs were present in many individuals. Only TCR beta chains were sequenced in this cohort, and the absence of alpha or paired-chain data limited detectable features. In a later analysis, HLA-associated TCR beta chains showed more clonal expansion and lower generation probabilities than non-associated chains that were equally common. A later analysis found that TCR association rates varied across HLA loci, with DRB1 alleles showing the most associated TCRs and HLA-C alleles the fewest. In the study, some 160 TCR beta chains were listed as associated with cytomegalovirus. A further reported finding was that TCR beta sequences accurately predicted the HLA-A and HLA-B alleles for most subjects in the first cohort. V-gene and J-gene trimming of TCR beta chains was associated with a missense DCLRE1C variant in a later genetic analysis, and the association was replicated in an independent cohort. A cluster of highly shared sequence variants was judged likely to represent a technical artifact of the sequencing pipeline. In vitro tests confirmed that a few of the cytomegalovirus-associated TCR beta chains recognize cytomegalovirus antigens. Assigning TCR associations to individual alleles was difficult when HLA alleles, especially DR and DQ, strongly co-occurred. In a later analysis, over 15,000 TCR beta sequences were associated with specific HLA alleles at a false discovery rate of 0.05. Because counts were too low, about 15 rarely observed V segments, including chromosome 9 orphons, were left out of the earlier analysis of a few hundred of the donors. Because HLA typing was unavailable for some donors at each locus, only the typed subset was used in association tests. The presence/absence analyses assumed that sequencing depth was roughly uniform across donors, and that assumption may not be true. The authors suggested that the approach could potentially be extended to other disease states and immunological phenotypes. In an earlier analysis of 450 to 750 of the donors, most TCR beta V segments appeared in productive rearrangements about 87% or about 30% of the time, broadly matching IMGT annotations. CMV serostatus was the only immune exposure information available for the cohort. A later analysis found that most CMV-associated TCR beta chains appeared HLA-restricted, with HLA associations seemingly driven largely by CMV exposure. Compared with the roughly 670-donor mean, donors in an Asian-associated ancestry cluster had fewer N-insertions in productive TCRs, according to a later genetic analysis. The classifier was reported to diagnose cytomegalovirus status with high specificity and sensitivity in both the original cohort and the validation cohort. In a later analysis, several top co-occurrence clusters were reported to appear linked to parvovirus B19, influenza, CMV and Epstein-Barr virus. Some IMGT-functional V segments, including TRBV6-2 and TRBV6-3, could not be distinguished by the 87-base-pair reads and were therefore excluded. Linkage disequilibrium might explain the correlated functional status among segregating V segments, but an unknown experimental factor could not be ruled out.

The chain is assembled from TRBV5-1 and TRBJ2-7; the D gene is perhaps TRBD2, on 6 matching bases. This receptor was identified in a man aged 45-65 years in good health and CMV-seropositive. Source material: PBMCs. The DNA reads TGCGCCAGCAGCTTGGGTGCGGGGCTGGAAGGAGAGCAGTACTTC. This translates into CASSLGAGLEGEQYF.